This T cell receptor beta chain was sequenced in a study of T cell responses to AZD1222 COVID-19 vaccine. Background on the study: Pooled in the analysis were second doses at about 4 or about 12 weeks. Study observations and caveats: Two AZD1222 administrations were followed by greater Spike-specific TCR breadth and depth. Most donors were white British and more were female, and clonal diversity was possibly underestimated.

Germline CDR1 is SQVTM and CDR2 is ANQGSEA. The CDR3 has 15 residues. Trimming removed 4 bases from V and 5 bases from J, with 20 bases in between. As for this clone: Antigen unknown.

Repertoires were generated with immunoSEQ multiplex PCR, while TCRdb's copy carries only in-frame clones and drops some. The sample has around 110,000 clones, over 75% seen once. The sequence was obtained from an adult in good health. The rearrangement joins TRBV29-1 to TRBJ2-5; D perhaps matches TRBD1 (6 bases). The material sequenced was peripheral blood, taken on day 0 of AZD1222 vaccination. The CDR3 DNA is TGCAGCGTTGCAGGCAGACACTCAGGGGTGGAGACCCAGTACTTC. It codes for CSVAGRHSGVETQYF.